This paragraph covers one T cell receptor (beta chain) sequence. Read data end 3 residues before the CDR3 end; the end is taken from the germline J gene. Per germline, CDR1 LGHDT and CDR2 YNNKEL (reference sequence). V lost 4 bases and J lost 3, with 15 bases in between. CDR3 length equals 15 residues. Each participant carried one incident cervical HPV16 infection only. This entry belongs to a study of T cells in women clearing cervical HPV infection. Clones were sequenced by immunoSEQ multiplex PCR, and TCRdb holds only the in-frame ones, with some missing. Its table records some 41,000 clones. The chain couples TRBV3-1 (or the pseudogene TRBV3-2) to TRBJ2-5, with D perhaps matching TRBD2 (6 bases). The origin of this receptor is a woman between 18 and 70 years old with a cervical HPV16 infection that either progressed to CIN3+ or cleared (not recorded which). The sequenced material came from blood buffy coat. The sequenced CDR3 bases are TGTGCCAGCAGCCCCCGCCCTGCGGGAAAAGAGACC. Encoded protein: CASSPRPAGKET. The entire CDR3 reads CASSPRPAGKETQYF.